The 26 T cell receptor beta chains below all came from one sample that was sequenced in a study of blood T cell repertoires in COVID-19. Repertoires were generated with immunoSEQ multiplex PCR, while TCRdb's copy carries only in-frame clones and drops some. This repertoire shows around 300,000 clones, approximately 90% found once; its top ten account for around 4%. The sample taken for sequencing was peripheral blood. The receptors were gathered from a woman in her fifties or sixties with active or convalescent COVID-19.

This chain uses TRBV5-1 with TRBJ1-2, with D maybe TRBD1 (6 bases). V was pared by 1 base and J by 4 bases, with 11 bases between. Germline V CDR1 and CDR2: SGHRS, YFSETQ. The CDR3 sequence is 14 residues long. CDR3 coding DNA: TGCGCCAGCAGCTTGACACAGGGAACCTATGGCTACACCTTC. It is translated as CASSLTQGTYGYTF. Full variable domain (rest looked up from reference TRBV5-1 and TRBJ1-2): KAGVTQTPRYLIKTRGQQVTLSCSPISGHRSVSWYQQTPGQGLQFLFEYFSETQRNKGNFPGRFSGRQFSNSRSEMNVSTLELGDSALYLCASSLTQGTYGYTFGSGTRLTVV.

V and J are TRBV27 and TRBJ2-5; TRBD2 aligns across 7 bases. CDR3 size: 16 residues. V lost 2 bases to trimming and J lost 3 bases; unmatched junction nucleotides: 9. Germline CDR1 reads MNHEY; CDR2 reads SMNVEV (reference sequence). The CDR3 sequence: CASSLLWQGGEETQYF. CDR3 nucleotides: TGTGCCAGCAGTTTACTCTGGCAGGGAGGGGAAGAGACCCAGTACTTC.

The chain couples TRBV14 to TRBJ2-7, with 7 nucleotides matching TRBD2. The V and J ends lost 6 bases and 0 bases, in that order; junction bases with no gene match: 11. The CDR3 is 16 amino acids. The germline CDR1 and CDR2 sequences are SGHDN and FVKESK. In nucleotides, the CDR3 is TGTGCCAGCAGTTTGACGGGAGGCTTAAGCTCCTACGAGCAGTACTTC. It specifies CASSLTGGLSSYEQYF. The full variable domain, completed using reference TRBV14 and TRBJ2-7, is EAGVTQFPSHSVIEKGQTVTLRCDPISGHDNLYWYRRVMGKEIKFLLHFVKESKQDESGMPNNRFLAERTGGTYSTLKVQPAELEDSGVYFCASSLTGGLSSYEQYFGPGTRLTVT.

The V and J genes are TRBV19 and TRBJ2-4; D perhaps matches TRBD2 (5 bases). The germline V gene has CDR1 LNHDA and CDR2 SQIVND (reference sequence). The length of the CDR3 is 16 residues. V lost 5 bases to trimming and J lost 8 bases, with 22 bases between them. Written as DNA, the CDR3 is TGTGCCAGTAGTCAGATTCGGCGCACGGCCGGGGACATTCAGTACTTC. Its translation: CASSQIRRTAGDIQYF.

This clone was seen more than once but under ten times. In DNA form, the CDR3 reads TGTGCCAGCAGTCGCCCCGTGATAGTCGGCAATCAGCCCCAGCATTTT. Residues: CASSRPVIVGNQPQHF. The J gene is TRBJ1-5, the V gene TRBV6-2 or TRBV6-3; no clear D gene. Germline CDR1 and CDR2: MNHEY and SVGEGT. The CDR3 contains 16 residues. Trimming took 5 bases from V and 2 from J, leaving 16 bases between them.

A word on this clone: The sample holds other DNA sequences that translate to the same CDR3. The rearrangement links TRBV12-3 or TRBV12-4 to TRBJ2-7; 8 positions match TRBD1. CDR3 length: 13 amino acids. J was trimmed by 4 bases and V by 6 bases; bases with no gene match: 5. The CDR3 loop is CASSPDRGYEQYF. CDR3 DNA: TGTGCCAGCAGCCCTGACAGGGGTTACGAGCAGTACTTC.

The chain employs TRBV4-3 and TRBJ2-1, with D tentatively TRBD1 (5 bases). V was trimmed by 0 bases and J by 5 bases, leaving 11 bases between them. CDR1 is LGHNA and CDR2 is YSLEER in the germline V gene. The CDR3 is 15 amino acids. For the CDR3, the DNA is TGCGCCAGCAGCCAAGAAGGACAACCAAACAATGAGCAGTTCTTC. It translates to CASSQEGQPNNEQFF.

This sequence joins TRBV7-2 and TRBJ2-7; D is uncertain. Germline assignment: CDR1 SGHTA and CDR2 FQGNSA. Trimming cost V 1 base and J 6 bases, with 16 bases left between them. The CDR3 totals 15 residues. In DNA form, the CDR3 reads TGTGCCAGCAGCTTAGGTGGTCCCCGTCAGTCCGAGCAGTACTTC. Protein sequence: CASSLGGPRQSEQYF.

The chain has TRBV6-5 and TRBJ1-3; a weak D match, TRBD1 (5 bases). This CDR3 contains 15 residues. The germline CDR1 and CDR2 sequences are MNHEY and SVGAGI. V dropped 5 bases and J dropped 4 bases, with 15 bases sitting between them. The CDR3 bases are TGTGCCAGCAGTAAGACAGACCTCTCCGGAAACACCATATATTTT. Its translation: CASSKTDLSGNTIYF.

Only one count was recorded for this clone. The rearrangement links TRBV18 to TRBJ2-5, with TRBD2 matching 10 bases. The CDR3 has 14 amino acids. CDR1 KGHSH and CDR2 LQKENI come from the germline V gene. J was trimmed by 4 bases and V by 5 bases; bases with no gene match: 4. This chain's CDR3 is CASSLGLARETQYF. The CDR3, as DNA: TGTGCCAGCTCATTGGGACTAGCGAGAGAGACCCAGTACTTC.

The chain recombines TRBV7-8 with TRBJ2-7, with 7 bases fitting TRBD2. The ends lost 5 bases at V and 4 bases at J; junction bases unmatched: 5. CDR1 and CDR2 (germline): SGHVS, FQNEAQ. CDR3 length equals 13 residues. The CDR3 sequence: CASSVYSGYEQYF. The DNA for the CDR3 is TGTGCCAGCAGCGTATATAGCGGGTACGAGCAGTACTTC.

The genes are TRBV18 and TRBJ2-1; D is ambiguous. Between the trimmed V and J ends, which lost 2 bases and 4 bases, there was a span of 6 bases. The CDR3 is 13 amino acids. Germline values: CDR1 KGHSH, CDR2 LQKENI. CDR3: CASSPGDYNEQFF. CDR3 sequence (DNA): TGTGCCAGCTCACCAGGAGATTACAATGAGCAGTTCTTC.

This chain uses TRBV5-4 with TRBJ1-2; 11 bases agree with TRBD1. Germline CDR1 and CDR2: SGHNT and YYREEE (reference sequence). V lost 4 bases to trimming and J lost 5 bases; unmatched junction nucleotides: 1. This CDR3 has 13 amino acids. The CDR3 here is CASSRDRGYGYTF. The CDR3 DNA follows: TGTGCCAGCAGCCGGGACAGGGGGTATGGCTACACCTTC. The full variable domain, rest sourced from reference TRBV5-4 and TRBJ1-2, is ETGVTQSPTHLIKTRGQQVTLRCSSQSGHNTVSWYQQALGQGPQFIFQYYREEENGRGNFPPRFSGLQFPNYSSELNVNALELDDSALYLCASSRDRGYGYTFGSGTRLTVV.

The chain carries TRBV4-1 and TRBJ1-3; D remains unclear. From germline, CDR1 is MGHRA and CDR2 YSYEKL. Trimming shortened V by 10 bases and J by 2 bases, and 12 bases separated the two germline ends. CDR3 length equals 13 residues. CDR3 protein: CATGREAGNTIYF. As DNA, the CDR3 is TGCGCCACCGGGCGGGAGGCTGGAAACACCATATATTTT.

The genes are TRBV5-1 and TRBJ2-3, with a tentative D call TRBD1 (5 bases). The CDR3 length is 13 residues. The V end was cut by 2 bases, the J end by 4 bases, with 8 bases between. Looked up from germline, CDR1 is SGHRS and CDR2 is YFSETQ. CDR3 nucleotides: TGCGCCAGCAGCTTACTGGGGCCAGATACGCAGTATTTT. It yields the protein CASSLLGPDTQYF.

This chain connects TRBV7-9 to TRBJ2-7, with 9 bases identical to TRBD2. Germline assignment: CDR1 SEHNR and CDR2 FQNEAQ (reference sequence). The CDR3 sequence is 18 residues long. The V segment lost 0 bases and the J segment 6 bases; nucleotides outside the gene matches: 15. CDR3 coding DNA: TGTGCCAGCAGCTTAGCGTTGGCGGGAGGGCCCGCGTCCCTCGAGCAGTACTTC. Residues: CASSLALAGGPASLEQYF.

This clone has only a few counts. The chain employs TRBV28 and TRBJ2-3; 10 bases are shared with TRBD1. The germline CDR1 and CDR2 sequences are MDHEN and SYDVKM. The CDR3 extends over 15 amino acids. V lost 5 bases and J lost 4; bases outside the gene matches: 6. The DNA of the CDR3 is TGTGCCAGCAGTGCCCCGGGACAGGGGTCAGATACGCAGTATTTT. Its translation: CASSAPGQGSDTQYF.

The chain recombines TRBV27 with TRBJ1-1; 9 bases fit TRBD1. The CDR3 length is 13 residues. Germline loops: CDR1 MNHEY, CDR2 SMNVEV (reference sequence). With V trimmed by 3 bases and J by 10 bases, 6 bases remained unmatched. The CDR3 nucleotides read TGTGCCAGCAGTTTCCCTAAGACAGGGGGAGCTTTCTTT. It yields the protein CASSFPKTGGAFF.

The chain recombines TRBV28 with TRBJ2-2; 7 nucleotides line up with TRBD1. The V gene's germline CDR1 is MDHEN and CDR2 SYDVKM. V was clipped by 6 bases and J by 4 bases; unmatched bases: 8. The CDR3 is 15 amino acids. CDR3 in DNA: TGTGCCAGCAGAGGACAGGCGGCGGGCACCGGGGAGCTGTTTTTT. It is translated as CASRGQAAGTGELFF. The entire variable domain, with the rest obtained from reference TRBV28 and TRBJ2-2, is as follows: DVKVTQSSRYLVKRTGEKVFLECVQDMDHENMFWYRQDPGLGLRLIYFSYDVKMKEKGDIPEGYSVSREKKERFSLILESASTNQTSMYLCASRGQAAGTGELFFGEGSRLTVL.

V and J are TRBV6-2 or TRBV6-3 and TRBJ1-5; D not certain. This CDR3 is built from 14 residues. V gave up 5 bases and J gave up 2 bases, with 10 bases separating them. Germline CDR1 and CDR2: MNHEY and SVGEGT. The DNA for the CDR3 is TGTGCCAGCAGTCTCGGGTGGGGCAATCAGCCCCAGCATTTT. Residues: CASSLGWGNQPQHF.

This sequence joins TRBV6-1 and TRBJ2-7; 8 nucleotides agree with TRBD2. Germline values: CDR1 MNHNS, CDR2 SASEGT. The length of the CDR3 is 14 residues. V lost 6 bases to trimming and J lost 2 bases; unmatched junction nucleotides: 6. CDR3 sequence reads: CASRMGLGTYEQYF. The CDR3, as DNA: TGTGCCAGCAGGATGGGACTAGGGACCTACGAGCAGTACTTC.

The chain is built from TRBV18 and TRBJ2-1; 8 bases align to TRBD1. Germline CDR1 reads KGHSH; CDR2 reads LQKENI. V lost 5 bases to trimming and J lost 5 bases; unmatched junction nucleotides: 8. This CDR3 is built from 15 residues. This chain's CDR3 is CASSEGAGGNNEQFF. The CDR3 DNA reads TGTGCCAGCTCAGAGGGGGCAGGGGGCAACAATGAGCAGTTCTTC.

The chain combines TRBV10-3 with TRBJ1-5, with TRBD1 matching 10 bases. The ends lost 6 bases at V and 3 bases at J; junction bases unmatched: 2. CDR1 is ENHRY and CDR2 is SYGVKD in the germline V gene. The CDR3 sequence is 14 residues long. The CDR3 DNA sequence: TGTGCCATCAGCGGGACAGGGGACAATCAGCCCCAGCATTTT. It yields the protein CAISGTGDNQPQHF.

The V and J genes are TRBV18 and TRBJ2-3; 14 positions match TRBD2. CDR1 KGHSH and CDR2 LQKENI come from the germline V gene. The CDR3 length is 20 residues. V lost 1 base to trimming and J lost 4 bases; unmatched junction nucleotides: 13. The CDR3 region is CASSPRLGLAGVTRADTQYF. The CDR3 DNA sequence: TGTGCCAGCTCACCACGGCTGGGACTAGCGGGAGTAACAAGGGCAGATACGCAGTATTTT.

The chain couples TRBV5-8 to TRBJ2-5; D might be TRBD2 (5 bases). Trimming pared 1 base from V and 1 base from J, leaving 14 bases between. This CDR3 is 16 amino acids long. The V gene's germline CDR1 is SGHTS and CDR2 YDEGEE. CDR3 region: CASSLMVWGAQETQYF. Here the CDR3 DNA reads TGTGCCAGCAGCTTGATGGTCTGGGGAGCCCAAGAGACCCAGTACTTC.

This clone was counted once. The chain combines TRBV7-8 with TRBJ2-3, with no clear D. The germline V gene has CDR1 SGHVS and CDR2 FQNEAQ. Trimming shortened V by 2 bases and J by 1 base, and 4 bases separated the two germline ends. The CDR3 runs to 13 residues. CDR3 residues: CASSLPGTDTQYF. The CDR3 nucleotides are TGTGCCAGCAGCTTACCAGGCACAGATACGCAGTATTTT.